This TCR beta chain was documented in a study of blood T cell repertoires in COVID-19. Study in general: The samples span acute and convalescent COVID-19 from the United States, Italy and Spain. T cells, B-cell-depleted T cells, or PBMCs supplied cDNA or gDNA.

As originally analysed: Cell counts per sample came from amplifying reference gene primers. Clones were sequenced by immunoSEQ multiplex PCR, and TCRdb holds only the in-frame ones, with some missing. V, J and clone size reflect that table, while D and trimming were determined from the DNA. Of 95,000 to 110,000 clones listed, roughly nine tenths are singletons. CDR1 and CDR2 from the germline V gene are SGHVS and FQNEAQ. The V gene lost 4 bases and the J gene lost 4 bases, with 20 bases spanning the gap. CDR3 size: 16 residues. Source material: peripheral blood. This chain joins TRBV7-8 and TRBJ2-7, with a possible D match to TRBD1 (6 bases). This receptor was obtained from a human donor in a cohort sampled during active COVID-19. Written as DNA, the CDR3 is TGTGCCAGCAGCTCTCTTTCGGACAGTCCCCAATACGAGCAGTACTTC. Translation gives CASSSLSDSPQYEQYF.